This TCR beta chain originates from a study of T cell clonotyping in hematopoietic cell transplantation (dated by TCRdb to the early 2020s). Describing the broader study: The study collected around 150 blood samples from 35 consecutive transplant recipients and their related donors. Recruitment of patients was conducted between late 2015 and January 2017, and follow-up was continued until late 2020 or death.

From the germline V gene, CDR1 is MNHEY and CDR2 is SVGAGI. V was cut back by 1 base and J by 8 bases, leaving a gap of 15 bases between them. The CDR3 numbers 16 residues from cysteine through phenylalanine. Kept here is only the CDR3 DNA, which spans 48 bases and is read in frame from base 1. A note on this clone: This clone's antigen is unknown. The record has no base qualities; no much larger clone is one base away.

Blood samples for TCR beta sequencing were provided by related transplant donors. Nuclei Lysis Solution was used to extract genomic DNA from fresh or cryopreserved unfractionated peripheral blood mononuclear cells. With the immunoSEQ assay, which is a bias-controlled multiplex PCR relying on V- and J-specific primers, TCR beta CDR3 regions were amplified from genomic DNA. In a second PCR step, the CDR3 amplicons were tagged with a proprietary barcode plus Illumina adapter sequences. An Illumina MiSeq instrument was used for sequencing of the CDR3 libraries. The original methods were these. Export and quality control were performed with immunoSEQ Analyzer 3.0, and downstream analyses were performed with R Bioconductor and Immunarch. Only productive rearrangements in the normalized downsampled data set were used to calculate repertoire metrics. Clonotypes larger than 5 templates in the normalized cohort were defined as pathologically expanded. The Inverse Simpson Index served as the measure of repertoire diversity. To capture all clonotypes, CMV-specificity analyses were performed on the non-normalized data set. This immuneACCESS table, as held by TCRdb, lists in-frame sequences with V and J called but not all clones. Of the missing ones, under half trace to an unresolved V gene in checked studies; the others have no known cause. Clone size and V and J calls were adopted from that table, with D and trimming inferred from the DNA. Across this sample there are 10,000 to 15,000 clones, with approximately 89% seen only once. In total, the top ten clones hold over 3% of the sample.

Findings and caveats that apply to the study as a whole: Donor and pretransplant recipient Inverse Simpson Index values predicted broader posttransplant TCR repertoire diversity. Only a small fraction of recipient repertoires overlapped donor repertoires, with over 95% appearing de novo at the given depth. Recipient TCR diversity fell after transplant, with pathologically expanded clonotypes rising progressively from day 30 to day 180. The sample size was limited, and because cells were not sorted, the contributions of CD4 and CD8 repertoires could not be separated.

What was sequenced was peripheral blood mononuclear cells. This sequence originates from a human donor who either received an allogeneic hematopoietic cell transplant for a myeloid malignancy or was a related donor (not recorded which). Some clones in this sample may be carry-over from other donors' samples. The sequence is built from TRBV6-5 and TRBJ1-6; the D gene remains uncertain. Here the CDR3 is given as CASSYWSVTSDSPLHF. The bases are TGTGCCAGCAGTTACTGGTCGGTTACATCGGATTCACCCCTCCACTTT.